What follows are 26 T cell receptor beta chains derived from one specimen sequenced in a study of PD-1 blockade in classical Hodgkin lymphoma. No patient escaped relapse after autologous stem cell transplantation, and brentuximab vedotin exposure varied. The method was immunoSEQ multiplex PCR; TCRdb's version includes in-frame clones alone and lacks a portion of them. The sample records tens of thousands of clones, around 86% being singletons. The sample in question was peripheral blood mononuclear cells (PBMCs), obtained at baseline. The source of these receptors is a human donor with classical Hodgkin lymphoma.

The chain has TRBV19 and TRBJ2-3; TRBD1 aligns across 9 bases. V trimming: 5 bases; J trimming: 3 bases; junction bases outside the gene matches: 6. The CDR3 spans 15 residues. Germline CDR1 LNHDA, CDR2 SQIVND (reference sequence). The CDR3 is CASSLQGAITDTQYF. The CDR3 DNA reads TGTGCCAGTAGTTTACAGGGGGCGATTACAGATACGCAGTATTTT.

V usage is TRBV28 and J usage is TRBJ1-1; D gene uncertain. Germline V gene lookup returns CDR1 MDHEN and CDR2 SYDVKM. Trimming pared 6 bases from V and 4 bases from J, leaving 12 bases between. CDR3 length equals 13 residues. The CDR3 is CASSLEDTTEAFF. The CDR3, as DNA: TGTGCCAGCAGCCTAGAAGACACCACTGAAGCTTTCTTT. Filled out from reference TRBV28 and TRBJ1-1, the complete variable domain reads DVKVTQSSRYLVKRTGEKVFLECVQDMDHENMFWYRQDPGLGLRLIYFSYDVKMKEKGDIPEGYSVSREKKERFSLILESASTNQTSMYLCASSLEDTTEAFFGQGTRLTVV.

The CDR3 protein is CASSLRLALSTDTQYF. CDR3 DNA: TGTGCCAGCAGTTTACGACTAGCCTTAAGCACAGATACGCAGTATTTT. J is TRBJ2-3 and V is TRBV27, with 7 bases that match TRBD2. Germline assignment: CDR1 MNHEY and CDR2 SMNVEV (reference sequence). With 2 bases clipped from V and 0 bases from J, the junction kept 5 bases outside the gene matches. The length of the CDR3 is 16 residues.

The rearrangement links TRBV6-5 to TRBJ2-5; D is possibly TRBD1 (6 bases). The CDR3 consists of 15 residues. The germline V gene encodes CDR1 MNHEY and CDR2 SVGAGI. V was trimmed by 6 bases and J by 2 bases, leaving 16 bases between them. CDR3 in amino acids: CASSRGLTPQETQYF. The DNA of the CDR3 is TGTGCCAGCAGCAGGGGTTTGACACCTCAAGAGACCCAGTACTTC.

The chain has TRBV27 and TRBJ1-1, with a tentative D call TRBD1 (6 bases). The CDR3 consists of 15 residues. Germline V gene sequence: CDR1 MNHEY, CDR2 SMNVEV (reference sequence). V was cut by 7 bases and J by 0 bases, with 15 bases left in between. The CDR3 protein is CASKPGGALNTEAFF. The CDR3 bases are TGTGCCAGCAAACCGGGGGGCGCCCTGAACACTGAAGCTTTCTTT.

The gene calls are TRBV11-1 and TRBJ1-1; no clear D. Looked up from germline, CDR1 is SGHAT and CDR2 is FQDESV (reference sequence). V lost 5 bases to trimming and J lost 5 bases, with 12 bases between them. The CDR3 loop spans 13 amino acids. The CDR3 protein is CASSASKGTEAFF. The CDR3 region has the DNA TGTGCCAGCAGCGCTTCGAAGGGAACTGAAGCTTTCTTT.

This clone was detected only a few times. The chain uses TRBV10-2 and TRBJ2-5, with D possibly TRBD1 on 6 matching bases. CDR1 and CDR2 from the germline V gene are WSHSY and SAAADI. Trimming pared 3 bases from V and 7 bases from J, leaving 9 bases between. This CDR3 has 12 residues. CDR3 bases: TGCGCCAGCAGTGACCTAGGGGGGACCCAGTACTTC. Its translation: CASSDLGGTQYF.

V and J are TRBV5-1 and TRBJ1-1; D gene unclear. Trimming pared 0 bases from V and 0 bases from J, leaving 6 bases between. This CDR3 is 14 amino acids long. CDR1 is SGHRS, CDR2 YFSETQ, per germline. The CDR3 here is CASSLDRMNTEAFF. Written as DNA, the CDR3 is TGCGCCAGCAGCTTGGATAGAATGAACACTGAAGCTTTCTTT.

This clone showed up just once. CDR3 sequence (DNA): TGTGCCAGCAGTTTCCGGGCCAGCGGTACCTACGAGCAGTACTTC. Residues: CASSFRASGTYEQYF. The chain joins TRBV27 to TRBJ2-7; tentative D call: TRBD2 (5 bases). Trimming took off 3 bases at V and 2 bases at J, with 14 bases between the two ends. CDR3 length: 15 residues. CDR1 is MNHEY and CDR2 is SMNVEV in the germline V gene (reference sequence).

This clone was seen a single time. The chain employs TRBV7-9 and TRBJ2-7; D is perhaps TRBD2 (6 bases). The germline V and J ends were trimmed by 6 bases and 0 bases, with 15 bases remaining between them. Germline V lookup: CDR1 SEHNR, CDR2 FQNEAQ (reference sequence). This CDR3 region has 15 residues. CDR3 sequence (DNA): TGTGCCAGCAGATTGGGGACTGATAGCTCCTACGAGCAGTACTTC. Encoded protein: CASRLGTDSSYEQYF.

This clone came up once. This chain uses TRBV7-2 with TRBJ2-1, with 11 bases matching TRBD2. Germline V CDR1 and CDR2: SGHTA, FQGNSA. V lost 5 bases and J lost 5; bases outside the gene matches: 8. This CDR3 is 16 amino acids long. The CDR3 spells CASSLQLAGVNNEQFF. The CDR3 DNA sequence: TGTGCCAGCAGCCTACAACTAGCGGGAGTTAACAATGAGCAGTTCTTC.

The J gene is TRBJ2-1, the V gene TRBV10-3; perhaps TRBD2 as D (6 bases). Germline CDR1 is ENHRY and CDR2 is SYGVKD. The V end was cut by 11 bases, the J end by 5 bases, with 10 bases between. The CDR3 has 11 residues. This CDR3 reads CAAGLDNEQFF. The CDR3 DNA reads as TGTGCCGCGGGGTTGGACAATGAGCAGTTCTTC.

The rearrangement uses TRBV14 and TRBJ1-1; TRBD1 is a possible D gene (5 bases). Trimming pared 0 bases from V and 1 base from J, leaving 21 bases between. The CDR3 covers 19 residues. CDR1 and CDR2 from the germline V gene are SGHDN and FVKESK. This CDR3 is CASSQDETDQGGWNTEAFF. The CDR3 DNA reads TGTGCCAGCAGCCAAGATGAGACCGATCAGGGTGGCTGGAACACTGAAGCTTTCTTT.

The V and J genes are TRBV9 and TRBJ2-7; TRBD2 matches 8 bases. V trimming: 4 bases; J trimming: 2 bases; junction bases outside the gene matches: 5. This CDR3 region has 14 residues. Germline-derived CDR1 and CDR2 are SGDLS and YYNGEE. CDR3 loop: CASSPGGEAYEQYF. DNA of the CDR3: TGTGCCAGCAGCCCCGGGGGGGAAGCCTACGAGCAGTACTTC.

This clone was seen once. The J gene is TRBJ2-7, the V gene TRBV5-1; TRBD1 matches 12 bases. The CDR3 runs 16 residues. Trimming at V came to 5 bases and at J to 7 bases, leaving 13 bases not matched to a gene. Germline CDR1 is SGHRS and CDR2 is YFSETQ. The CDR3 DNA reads TGCGCCAGCAGACCTGGGACAGGGGGCCCAATTAGGGAGCAGTACTTC. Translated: CASRPGTGGPIREQYF. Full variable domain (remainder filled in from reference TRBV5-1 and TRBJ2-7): KAGVTQTPRYLIKTRGQQVTLSCSPISGHRSVSWYQQTPGQGLQFLFEYFSETQRNKGNFPGRFSGRQFSNSRSEMNVSTLELGDSALYLCASRPGTGGPIREQYFGPGTRLTVT.

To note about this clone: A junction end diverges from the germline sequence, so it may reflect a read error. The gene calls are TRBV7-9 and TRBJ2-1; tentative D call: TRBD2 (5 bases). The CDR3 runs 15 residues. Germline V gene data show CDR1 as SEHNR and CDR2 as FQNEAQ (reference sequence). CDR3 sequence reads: CASSVASTRSGEQFF. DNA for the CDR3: TGTGCCAGCAGCGTAGCGTCAACGCGGTCCGGTGAGCAGTTCTTC.

The CDR3 DNA reads TGCAGCGCAGGACAGACGAACACTGAAGCTTTCTTT. As protein: CSAGQTNTEAFF. The chain uses TRBV29-1 and TRBJ1-1; weak D call: TRBD1 (6 bases). The germline V gene has CDR1 SQVTM and CDR2 ANQGSEA. The CDR3 length is 12 residues. V was cut by 7 bases and J by 1 base, with 10 bases left in between.

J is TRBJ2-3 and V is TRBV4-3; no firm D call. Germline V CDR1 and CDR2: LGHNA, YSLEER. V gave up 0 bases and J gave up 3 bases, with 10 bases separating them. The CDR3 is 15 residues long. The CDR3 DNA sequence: TGCGCCAGCAGCCAAGATGAGCTAGGGACAGATACGCAGTATTTT. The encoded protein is CASSQDELGTDTQYF.

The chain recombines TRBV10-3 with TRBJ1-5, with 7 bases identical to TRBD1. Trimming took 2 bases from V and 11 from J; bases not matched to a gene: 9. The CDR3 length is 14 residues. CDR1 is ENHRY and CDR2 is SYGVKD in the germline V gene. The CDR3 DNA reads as TGTGCCATCAGTGAGGGACAGGCGCTAGAGGCCCAGCATTTT. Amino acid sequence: CAISEGQALEAQHF.

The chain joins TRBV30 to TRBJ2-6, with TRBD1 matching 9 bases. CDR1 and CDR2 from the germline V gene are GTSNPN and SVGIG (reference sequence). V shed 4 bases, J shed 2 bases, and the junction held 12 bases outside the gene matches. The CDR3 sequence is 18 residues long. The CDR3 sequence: CAWKVLGQGTAGANVLTF. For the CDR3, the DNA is TGTGCCTGGAAGGTGTTGGGACAGGGAACGGCTGGGGCCAACGTCCTGACTTTC.

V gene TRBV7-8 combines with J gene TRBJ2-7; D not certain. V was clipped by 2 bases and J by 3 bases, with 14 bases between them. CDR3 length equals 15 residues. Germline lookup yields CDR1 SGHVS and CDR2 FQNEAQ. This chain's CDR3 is CASSLRRATNYEQYF. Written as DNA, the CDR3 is TGTGCCAGCAGCTTAAGAAGGGCCACTAACTACGAGCAGTACTTC. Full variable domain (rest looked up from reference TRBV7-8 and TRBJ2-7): GAGVSQSPRYKVAKRGQDVALRCDPISGHVSLFWYQQALGQGPEFLTYFQNEAQLDKSGLPSDRFFAERPEGSVSTLKIQRTQQEDSAVYLCASSLRRATNYEQYFGPGTRLTVT.

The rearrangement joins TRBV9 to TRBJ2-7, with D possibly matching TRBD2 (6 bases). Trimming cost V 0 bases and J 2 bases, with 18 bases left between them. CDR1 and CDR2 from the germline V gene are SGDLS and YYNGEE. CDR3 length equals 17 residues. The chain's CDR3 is CASSVGTGGIPTYEQYF. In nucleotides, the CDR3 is TGTGCCAGCAGCGTAGGGACTGGCGGGATACCTACCTACGAGCAGTACTTC.

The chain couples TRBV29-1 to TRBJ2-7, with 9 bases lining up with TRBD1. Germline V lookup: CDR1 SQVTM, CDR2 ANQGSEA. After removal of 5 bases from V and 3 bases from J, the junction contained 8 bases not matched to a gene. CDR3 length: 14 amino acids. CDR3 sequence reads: CSVMTTGQGYEQYF. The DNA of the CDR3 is TGCAGCGTTATGACCACGGGACAGGGCTACGAGCAGTACTTC.

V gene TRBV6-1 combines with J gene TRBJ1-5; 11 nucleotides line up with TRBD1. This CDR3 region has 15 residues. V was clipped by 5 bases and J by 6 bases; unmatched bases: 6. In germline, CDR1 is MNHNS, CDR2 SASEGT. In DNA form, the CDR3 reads TGTGCCAGCAGTAGGGACAGGGGGACAAGTCAGCCCCAGCATTTT. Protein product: CASSRDRGTSQPQHF.

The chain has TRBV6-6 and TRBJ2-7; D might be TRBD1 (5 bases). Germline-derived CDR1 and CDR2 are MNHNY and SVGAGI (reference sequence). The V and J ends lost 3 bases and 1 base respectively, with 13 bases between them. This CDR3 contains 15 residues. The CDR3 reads CASSYNVRVSYEQYF. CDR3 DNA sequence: TGTGCCAGCAGTTATAATGTCAGGGTATCCTACGAGCAGTACTTC.

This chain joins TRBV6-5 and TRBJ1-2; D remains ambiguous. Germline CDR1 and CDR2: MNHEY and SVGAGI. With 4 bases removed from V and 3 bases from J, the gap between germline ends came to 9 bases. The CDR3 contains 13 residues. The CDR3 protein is CASSSRRYYGYTF. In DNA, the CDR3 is TGTGCCAGCAGTTCCAGGCGATACTATGGCTACACCTTC.